This T cell receptor (beta chain) was sequenced during a study of response to subunit inactivated influenza vaccine. Whole-study results and caveats: A suggestion made by the authors is that each seasonal influenza vaccination recruits few new T cells.

TCRdb passed the RT-PCR reads through MiXCR, listing each CDR3 protein once. The sample records just over 300,000 distinct CDR3 sequences, approximately 23% being singletons. This clonotype has just a few counts. What it recognizes is unknown. J gave up 5 bases and V 2 bases, and 10 bases lay outside the gene matches. The CDR3 has 17 amino acids. The germline CDR1 and CDR2 sequences are ENHRY and SYGVKD. The chain couples TRBV10-3 to TRBJ2-3; 10 bases line up with TRBD2. Here the sequenced sample was PBMCs from blood, taken less than 22 months after vaccination. This TCR was sampled from a man aged 50-75 years who received an inactivated influenza vaccine. This CDR3 reads CAISEGRASGSKDTQYF. The CDR3 bases are TGTGCCATCAGTGAGGGAAGGGCTAGCGGGAGTAAAGATACGCAGTATTTT.